This T cell receptor (beta chain) was recorded in a study of beta chain features in type 1 diabetes. Study results and caveats: When cDNA is sequenced, cells with high TCR expression could be over-represented. Any PCR bias toward short templates would affect both groups alike. When Type 1 diabetes patients were examined, their TCRB CDR3s proved moderately but significantly shorter in all four CD4+ subsets. More deletions and fewer insertions at VDJ junctions were seen in type 1 diabetes patients.

CDR1 is LGHNA and CDR2 is YNFKEQ in the germline V gene. V lost 5 bases to trimming and J lost 7 bases, with 9 bases between them. The CDR3 has 12 residues. This clone was detected only a few times. Antigen specificity is unknown. The authors reverse transcribed all of the isolated RNA, so sequencing captured expressed TCRB transcripts. The repertoire was sequenced with immunoSEQ multiplex PCR; TCRdb's copy has only in-frame clones and lacks some. The sample has about 640,000 clones; around 12% are singletons. The source of this sequence is a man younger than 40 with type 1 diabetes. J is TRBJ2-1 and V is TRBV4-2, with D unclear. Sequenced material: naive CD4+ T cells from blood. The chain's CDR3 is CASSVGKNEQFF. The CDR3 bases are TGTGCCAGCAGCGTAGGGAAAAATGAGCAGTTCTTC.